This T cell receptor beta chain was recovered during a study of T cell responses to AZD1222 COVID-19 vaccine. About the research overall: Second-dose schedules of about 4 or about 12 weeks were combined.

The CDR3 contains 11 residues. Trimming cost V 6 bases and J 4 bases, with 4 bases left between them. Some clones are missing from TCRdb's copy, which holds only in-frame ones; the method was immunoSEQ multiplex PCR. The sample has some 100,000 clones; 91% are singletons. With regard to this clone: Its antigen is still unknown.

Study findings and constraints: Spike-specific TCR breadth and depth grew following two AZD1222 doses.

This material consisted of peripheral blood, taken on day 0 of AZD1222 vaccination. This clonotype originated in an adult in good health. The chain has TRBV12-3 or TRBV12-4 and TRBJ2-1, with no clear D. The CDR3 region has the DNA TGTGCCAGCAGCCGTTACAATGAGCAGTTCTTC. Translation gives CASSRYNEQFF.